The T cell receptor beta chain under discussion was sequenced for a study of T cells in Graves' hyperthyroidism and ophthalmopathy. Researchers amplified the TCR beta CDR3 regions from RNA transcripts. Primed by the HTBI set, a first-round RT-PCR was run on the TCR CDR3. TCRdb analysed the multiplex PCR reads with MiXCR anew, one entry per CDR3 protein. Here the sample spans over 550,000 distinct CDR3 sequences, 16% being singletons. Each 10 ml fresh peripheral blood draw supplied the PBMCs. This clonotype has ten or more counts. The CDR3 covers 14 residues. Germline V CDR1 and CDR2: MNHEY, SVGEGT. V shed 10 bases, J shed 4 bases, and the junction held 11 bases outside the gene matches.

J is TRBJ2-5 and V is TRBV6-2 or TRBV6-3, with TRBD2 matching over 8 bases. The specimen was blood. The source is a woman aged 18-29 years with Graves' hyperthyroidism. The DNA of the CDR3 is TGTGCCACCGAGCTATTAGCGGGACGAGAGACCCAGTACTTC. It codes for CATELLAGRETQYF.